A selection of T cell receptor beta chains follows, all from one sample in a study of regulatory T cells in long-lasting Graves disease. In TCRdb, the multiplex PCR reads were re-called with MiXCR into one record per CDR3 protein. The sample contains a few hundred thousand distinct CDR3 sequences, 16% of which appear only once. The sample was also linked to a second study, of T cells in Graves' hyperthyroidism and ophthalmopathy.

This material consisted of peripheral blood mononuclear cells (PBMCs), taken at new diagnosis, from a patient treated with antithyroid drugs. These receptors were collected from a middle-aged man with Graves disease. Each CDR3 is given with its conserved first and last residue. A D gene is named only where the DNA matches it firmly. Size tells how often a clone was seen (once, few, many) or the class of an expanded clone, and some rows leave it out.

>TRBV28|many|.|TRBJ2-5
TGTGCCTCGGGACAACAAGAGACCCAGTACTTC
CASGQQETQYF
>TRBV5-1|few|TRBD2|TRBJ2-7
TGCGCCAGCAGCTTACTAGCGGGGTTCTACTACGAGCAGTACTTC
CASSLLAGFYYEQYF
>TRBV2|many|.|TRBJ2-1
TGTGCCAGCAGTGAACCTAGCGCGGGTGAGCAGTTCTTC
CASSEPSAGEQFF
>TRBV20-1|many|TRBD1|TRBJ1-1
TGCAGTGCCAGGAATACAGGGGGCATCCTCACTGAAGCTTTCTTT
CSARNTGGILTEAFF
>TRBV7-9|many|.|TRBJ1-1
TGTGCCAGCAGGGTAGGGGGGAACACTGAAGCTTTCTTT
CASRVGGNTEAFF
>TRBV2|.|.|TRBJ2-2
TGTGCCAGCAGTGGCCGAGCCACCGGGGAGCTGTTTTTT
CASSGRATGELFF
>TRBV6-5|.|TRBD1|TRBJ1-5
TGTGCCAGCAGTTACTCAGACAGGGTAGGGCCCCAGCATTTT
CASSYSDRVGPQHF
>TRBV10-3|many|.|TRBJ2-7
TGTGCCATCAGTGAGACACGACGATCTTACGAGCAGTACTTC
CAISETRRSYEQYF
>TRBV6-1|many|.|TRBJ1-4
TGTGCCAGCAGTGAATTTGGAGGTCTTGAAAAACTGTTTTTT
CASSEFGGLEKLFF
>TRBV20-1|.|.|TRBJ2-7
TGCAGTGCCAAGAAGGACGGTTACGAGCAGTACTTC
CSAKKDGYEQYF
>TRBV12-5|few|.|TRBJ2-1
TGTGCTAGTGGCTCCCGTGAGGATGAGCAGTTCTTC
CASGSREDEQFF
>TRBV3-1|.|.|TRBJ2-2
TGTGCCAGCAGCCGCCGGACAGTGAACACCGGGGAGCTGTTTTTT
CASSRRTVNTGELFF
>TRBV6-4|.|TRBD2|TRBJ2-3
TGTGCCAGCAGTGAGGAAGCGGGGGGGTCTGCTACGCAGTATTTT
CASSEEAGGSATQYF
>TRBV20-1|few|TRBD2|TRBJ2-3
TGCAGTGCTAGACGCCTCGTAGCGGGGGGATCAGATACGCAGTATTTT
CSARRLVAGGSDTQYF
>TRBV7-3|many|.|TRBJ1-1
TGTGCCAGCAGCTTAACGTCCGTAGACACTGAAGCTTTCTTT
CASSLTSVDTEAFF
>TRBV18|many|.|TRBJ2-7
TGTGCCAGCTCACCCAGGGGGGACCCCTACGAGCAGTACTTC
CASSPRGDPYEQYF
>TRBV2|.|.|TRBJ1-1
TGTGCCAGCAGAGGGGGTGGGCTCAGGGATCTGAGGGGAGCTTTCTTT
CASRGGGLRDLRGAFF
>TRBV4-2|many|TRBD1|TRBJ2-5
TGTGCCAGCAGCCCTACCGACAGGGATCAAGAGACCCAGTACTTC
CASSPTDRDQETQYF
>TRBV2|many|.|TRBJ2-7
TGTGCCAGCAGTGTAATCGAGGGTCCCTACGAGCAGTACTTC
CASSVIEGPYEQYF
>TRBV12-3/TRBV12-4|many|.|TRBJ1-2
TGTGCCAGCAGTTCCTCGGGAGTCGGGCCCTATGGCTACACCTTC
CASSSSGVGPYGYTF
>TRBV20-1|many|TRBD1|TRBJ2-2
TGCAGTGCGTTGACAGGGGTAACCGGGGAGCTGTTTTTT
CSALTGVTGELFF
>TRBV9|many|.|TRBJ1-1
TGTGCCAGCAGCGTAGAAGGTGGGGGGCCGAACACTGAAGCTTTCTTT
CASSVEGGGPNTEAFF
>TRBV20-1|.|.|TRBJ1-5
TGCAGTGCTAGAGAGGCGGGGGATGCTCAGCCCCAGCATTTT
CSAREAGDAQPQHF
>TRBV18|.|.|TRBJ1-2
TGTGCCAGCTCACTCACAGGGATCGACTATGGCTACACCTTC
CASSLTGIDYGYTF
>TRBV6-2/TRBV6-3|.|.|TRBJ2-7
TGTGCCAGCAGCCGTAGGGACGGAAGAGACTACGAGCAGTACTTC
CASSRRDGRDYEQYF
>TRBV6-1|many|.|TRBJ2-7
TGTGCCAGCCGGGACCCCTCCGACGAGCAGTACTTC
CASRDPSDEQYF
>TRBV7-2|.|TRBD2|TRBJ2-7
TGTGCCAGCAGCTTACAGGGACTAGCGGGAGAGGGCGAGCAGTACTTC
CASSLQGLAGEGEQYF
>TRBV5-1|many|.|TRBJ1-5
TGTGCCAGCAGCTTGGGCCCGGGCGAACAGCCCCAGCATTTT
CASSLGPGEQPQHF
>TRBV27|.|.|TRBJ2-6
TGTGCCAGCAGTTCTCGCTCCCTCGCCTCTGGGGCCAACGTCCTGACTTTC
CASSSRSLASGANVLTF